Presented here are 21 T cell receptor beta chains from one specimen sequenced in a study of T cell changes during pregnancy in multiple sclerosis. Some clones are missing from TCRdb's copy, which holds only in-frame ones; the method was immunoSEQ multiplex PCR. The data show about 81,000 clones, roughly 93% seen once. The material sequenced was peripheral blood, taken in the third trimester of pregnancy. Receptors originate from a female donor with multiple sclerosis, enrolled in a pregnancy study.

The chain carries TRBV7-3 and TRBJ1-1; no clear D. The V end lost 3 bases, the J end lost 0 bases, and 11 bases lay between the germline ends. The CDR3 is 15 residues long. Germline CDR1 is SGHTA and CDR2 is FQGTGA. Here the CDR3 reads CASSFRPGLNTEAFF. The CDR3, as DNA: TGTGCCAGCAGCTTCCGGCCGGGTTTGAACACTGAAGCTTTCTTT.

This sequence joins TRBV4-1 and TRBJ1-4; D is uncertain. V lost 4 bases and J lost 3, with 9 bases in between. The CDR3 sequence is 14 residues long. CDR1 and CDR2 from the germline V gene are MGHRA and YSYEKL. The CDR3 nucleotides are TGCGCCAGCAGCCCCGGCGGGTCTAATGAAAAACTGTTTTTT. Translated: CASSPGGSNEKLFF.

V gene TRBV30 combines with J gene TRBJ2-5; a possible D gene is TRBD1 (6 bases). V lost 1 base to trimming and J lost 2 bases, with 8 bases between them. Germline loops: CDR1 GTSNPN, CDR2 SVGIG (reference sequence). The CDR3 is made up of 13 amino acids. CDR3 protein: CAWSGGRQETQYF. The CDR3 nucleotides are TGTGCCTGGAGTGGGGGGCGGCAAGAGACCCAGTACTTC.

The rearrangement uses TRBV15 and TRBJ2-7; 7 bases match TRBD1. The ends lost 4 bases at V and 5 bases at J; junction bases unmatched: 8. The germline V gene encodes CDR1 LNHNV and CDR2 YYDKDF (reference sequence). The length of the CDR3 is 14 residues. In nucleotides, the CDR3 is TGTGCCACCAGCATCCAACAGGGGACCCACGAGCAGTACTTC. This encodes CATSIQQGTHEQYF. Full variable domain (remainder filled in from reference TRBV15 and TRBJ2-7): DAMVIQNPRYQVTQFGKPVTLSCSQTLNHNVMYWYQQKSSQAPKLLFHYYDKDFNNEADTPDNFQSRRPNTSFCFLDIRSPGLGDTAMYLCATSIQQGTHEQYFGPGTRLTVT.

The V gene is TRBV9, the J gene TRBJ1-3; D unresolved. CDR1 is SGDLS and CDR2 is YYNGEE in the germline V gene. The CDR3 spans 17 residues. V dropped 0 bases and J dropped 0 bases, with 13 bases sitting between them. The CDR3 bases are TGTGCCAGCAGCGTAGACGAGGGATGGTTCTCTGGAAACACCATATATTTT. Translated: CASSVDEGWFSGNTIYF.

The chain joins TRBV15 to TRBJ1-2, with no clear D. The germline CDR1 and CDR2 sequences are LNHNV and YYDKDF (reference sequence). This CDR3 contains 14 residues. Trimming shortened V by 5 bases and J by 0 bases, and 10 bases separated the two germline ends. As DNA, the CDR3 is TGTGCCACCAGCGAGGATATGTCTAACTATGGCTACACCTTC. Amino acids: CATSEDMSNYGYTF.

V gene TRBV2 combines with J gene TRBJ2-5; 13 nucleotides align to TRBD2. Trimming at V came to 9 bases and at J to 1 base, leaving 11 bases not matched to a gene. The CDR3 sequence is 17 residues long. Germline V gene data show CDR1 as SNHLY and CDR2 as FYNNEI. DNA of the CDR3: TGTGCCAGTTACCCCCGACTAGCGGGGGGATTCCAAGAGACCCAGTACTTC. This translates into CASYPRLAGGFQETQYF. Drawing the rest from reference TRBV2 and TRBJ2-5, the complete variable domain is EPEVTQTPSHQVTQMGQEVILRCVPISNHLYFYWYRQILGQKVEFLVSFYNNEISEKSEIFDDQFSVERPDGSNFTLKIRSTKLEDSAMYFCASYPRLAGGFQETQYFGPGTRLLVL.

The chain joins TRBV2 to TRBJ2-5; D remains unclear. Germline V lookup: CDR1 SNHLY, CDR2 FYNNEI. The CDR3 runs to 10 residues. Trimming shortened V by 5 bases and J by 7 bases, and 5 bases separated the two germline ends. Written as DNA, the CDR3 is TGTGCCAGCAGTCTAGGGACCCAGTACTTC. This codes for CASSLGTQYF.

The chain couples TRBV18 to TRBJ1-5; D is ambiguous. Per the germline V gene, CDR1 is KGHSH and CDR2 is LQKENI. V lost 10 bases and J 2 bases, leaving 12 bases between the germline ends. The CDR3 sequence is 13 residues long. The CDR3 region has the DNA TGTGCCACACGGCCGAGCGGCAATCAGCCCCAGCATTTT. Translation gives CATRPSGNQPQHF.

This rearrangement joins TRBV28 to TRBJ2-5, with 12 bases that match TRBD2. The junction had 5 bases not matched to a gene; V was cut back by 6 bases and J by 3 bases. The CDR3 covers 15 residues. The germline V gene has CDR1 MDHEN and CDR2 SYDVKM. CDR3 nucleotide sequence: TGTGCCAGCAGACAGCGACTAGCGGGGGAAGAGACCCAGTACTTC. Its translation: CASRQRLAGEETQYF.

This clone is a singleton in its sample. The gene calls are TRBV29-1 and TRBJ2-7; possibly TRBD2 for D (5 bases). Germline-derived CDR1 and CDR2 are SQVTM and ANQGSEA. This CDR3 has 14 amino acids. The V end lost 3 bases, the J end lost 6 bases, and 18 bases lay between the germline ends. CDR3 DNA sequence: TGCAGCGTTGATCTTGGGCGGGCCCGGGGCGAGCAGTACTTC. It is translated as CSVDLGRARGEQYF.

The CDR3 protein is CASSPTGYQTDTQYF. CDR3 in DNA: TGTGCCAGCTCACCAACAGGGTACCAAACAGATACGCAGTATTTT. V is TRBV18 and J is TRBJ2-3; possible D gene TRBD1, 6 bases. Trimming took 2 bases from V and 3 from J, leaving 12 bases between them. The CDR3 length is 15 residues. Per germline, CDR1 KGHSH and CDR2 LQKENI.

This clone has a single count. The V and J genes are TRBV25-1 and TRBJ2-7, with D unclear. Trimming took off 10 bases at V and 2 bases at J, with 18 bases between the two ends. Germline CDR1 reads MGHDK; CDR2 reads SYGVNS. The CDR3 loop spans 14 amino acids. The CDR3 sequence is CATQWPFPPYEQYF. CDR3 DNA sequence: TGTGCCACCCAGTGGCCTTTTCCCCCCTACGAGCAGTACTTC.

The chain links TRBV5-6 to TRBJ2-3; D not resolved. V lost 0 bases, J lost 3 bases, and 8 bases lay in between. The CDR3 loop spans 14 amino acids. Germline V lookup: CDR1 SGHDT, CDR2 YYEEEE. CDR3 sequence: CASSLGLDTDTQYF. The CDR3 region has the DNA TGTGCCAGCAGCTTGGGGCTAGATACAGATACGCAGTATTTT.

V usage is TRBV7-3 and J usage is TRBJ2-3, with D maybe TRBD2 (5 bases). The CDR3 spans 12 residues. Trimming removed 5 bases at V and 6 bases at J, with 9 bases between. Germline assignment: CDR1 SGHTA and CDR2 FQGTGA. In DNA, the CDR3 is TGTGCCAGCAGCGGAGGCGCGGATACGCAGTATTTT. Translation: CASSGGADTQYF.

Written as DNA, the CDR3 is TGTGCCAGCTCACCTGGGACAGGCGACCACACCGGGGAGCTGTTTTTT. Amino acids: CASSPGTGDHTGELFF. The V gene is TRBV18, the J gene TRBJ2-2; the match to TRBD1 covers 8 bases. The CDR3 contains 16 residues. Germline CDR1 is KGHSH and CDR2 is LQKENI. V gave up 3 bases and J gave up 3 bases; unmatched junction bases: 6.

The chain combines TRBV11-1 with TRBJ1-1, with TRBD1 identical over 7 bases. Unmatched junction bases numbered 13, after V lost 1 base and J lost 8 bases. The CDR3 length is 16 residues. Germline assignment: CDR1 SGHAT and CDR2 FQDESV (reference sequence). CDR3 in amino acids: CASSLVPGQWRFEAFF. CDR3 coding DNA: TGTGCCAGCAGCTTAGTCCCGGGACAGTGGAGGTTCGAAGCTTTCTTT.

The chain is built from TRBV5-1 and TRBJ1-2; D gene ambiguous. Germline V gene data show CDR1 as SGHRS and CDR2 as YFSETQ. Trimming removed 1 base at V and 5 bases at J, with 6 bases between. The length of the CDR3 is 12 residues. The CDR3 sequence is CASSLPGYGYTF. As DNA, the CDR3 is TGCGCCAGCAGCTTGCCGGGTTATGGCTACACCTTC. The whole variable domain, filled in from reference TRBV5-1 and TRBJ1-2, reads KAGVTQTPRYLIKTRGQQVTLSCSPISGHRSVSWYQQTPGQGLQFLFEYFSETQRNKGNFPGRFSGRQFSNSRSEMNVSTLELGDSALYLCASSLPGYGYTFGSGTRLTVV.

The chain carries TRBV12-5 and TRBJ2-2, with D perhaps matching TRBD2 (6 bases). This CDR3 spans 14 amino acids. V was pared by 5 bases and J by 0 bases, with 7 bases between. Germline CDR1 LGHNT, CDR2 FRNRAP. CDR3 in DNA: TGTGCTAGTGGTACGGGGGCGAACACCGGGGAGCTGTTTTTT. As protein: CASGTGANTGELFF. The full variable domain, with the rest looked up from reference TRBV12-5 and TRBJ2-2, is DARVTQTPRHKVTEMGQEVTMRCQPILGHNTVFWYRQTMMQGLELLAYFRNRAPLDDSGMPKDRFSAEMPDATLATLKIQPSEPRDSAVYFCASGTGANTGELFFGEGSRLTVL.

Here the CDR3 reads CASSDGTGQGYTF. Written as DNA, the CDR3 is TGCGCCAGCAGCGACGGGACAGGGCAGGGCTACACCTTC. The V and J genes are TRBV5-1 and TRBJ1-2; 9 bases fit TRBD1. Germline CDR1 and CDR2: SGHRS and YFSETQ. V lost 4 bases to trimming and J lost 8 bases; unmatched junction nucleotides: 6. The CDR3 is made up of 13 amino acids.

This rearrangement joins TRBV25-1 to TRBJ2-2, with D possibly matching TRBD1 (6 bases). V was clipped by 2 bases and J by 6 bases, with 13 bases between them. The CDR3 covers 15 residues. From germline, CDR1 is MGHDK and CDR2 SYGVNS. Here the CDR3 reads CASSEAGVGSGELFF. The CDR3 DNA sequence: TGTGCCAGCAGTGAAGCAGGGGTGGGATCCGGGGAGCTGTTTTTT.